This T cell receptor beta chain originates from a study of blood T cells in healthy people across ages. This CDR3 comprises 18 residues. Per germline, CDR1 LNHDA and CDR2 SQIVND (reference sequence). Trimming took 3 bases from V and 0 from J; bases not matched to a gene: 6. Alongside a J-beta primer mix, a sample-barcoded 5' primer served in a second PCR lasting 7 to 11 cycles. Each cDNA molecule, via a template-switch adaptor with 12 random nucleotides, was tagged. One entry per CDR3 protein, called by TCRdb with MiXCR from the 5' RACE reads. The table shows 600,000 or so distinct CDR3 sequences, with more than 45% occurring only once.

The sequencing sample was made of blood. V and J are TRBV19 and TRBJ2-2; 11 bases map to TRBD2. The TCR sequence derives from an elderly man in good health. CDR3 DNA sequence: TGTGCCAGTAGTATGGTGGCTAGCGGGGGGTCGAACACCGGGGAGCTGTTTTTT. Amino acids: CASSMVASGGSNTGELFF.